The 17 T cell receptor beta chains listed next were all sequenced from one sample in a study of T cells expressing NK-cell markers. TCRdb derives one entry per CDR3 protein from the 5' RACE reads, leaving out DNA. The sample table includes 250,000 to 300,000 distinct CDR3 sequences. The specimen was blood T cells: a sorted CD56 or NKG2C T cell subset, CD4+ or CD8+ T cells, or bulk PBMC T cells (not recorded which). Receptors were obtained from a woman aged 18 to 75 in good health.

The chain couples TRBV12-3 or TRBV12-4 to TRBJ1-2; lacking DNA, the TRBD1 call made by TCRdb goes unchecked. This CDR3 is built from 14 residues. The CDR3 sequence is CASSSLRGDYGYTF.

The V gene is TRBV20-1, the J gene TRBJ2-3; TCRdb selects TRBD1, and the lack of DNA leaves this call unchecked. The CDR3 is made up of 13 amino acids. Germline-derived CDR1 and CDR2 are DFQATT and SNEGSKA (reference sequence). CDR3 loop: CSARDSGADTQYF.

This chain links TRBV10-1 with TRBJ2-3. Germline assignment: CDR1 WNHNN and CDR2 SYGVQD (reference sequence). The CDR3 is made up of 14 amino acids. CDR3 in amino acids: CASSQMTSTDTQYF.

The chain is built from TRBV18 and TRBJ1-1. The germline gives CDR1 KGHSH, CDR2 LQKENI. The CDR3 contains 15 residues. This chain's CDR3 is CASSPPQGRNTEAFF.

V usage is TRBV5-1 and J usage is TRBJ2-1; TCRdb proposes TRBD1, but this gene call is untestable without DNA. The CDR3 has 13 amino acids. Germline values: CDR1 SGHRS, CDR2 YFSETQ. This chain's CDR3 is CASSRGVIEEQFF.

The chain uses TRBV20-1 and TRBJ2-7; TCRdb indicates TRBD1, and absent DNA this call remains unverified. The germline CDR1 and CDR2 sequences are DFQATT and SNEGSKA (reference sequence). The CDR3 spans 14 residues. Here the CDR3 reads CSATMAGPLIEQYF.

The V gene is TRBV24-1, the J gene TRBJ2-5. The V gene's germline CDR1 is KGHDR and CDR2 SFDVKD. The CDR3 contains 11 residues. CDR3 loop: CATSLAETQYF.

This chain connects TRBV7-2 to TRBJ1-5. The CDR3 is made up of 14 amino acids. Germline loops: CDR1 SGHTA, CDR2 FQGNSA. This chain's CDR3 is CASSPSGRFEPQHF. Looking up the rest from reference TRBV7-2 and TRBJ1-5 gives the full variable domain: GAGVSQSPSNKVTEKGKDVELRCDPISGHTALYWYRQSLGQGLEFLIYFQGNSAPDKSGLPSDRFSAERTGGSVSTLTIQRTQQEDSAVYLCASSPSGRFEPQHFGDGTRLSIL.

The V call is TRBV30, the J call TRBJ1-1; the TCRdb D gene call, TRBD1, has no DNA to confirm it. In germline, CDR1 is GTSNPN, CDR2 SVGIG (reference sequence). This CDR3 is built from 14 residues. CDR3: CAWSDGTRYRGAFF.

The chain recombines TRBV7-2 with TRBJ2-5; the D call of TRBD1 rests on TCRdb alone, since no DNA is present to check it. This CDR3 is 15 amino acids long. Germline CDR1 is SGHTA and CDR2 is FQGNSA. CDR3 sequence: CASSLAGTVQETQYF.

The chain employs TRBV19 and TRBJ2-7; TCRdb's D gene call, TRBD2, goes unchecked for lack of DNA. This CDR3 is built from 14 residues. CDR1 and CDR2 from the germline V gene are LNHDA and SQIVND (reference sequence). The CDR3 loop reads CASNPGLAGDEQYF.

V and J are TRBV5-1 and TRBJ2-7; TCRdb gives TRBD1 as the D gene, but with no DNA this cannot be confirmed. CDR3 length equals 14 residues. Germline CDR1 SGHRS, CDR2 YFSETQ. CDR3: CASSDPGQGSEQYF.

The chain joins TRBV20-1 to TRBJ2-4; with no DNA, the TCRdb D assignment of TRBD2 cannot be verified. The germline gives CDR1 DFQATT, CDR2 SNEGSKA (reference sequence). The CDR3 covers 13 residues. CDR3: CAPWEAGSNIQYF.

The CDR3 is CASSPLQSDTQYF. This rearrangement joins TRBV18 to TRBJ2-3; TCRdb calls TRBD2, which cannot be checked without DNA. Germline CDR1 reads KGHSH; CDR2 reads LQKENI. CDR3 length: 13 amino acids.

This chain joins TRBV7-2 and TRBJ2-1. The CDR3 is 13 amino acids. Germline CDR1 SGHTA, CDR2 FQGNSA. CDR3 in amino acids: CASSLVPLNEQFF.

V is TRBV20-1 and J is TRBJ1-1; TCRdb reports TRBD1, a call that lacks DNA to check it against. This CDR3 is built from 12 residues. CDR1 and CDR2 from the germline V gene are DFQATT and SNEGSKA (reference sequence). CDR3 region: CSASQGSTEAFF.

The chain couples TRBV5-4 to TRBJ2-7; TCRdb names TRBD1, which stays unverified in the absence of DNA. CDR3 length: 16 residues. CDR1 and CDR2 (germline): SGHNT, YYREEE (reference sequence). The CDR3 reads CASSYAKQGPAYEQYF.